The present TCR beta chain was sequenced within a study of cytomegalovirus exposure and HLA in healthy donors. Samples came from healthy bone marrow donors. From germline, CDR1 is MNHEY and CDR2 SVGAGI. V dropped 1 base and J dropped 3 bases, with 7 bases sitting between them. This CDR3 spans 13 amino acids. Regarding this clone: No antigen is known for it.

Whole-study results and caveats: One later analysis reportedly identified an Asian-associated ancestry cluster that showed fewer N-insertions than the roughly 640-donor mean. TCR beta chains numbering 150 to 200 were designated cytomegalovirus-associated. Excluded were some V segments that proved indistinguishable, including TRBV6-2 and TRBV6-3.

With 60 Vbeta and 13 Jbeta primers, the PCR was carried out. Repertoires were generated with immunoSEQ multiplex PCR, while TCRdb's copy carries only in-frame clones and drops some. This sample carries about 200,000 clones, more than 75% of them seen once, and the ten largest clones take less than 3%. This TCR was sampled from a woman in her 40s in good health and CMV-seronegative. The chain employs TRBV6-5 and TRBJ2-7; no reliable D call. Sequencing was performed on PBMCs. The CDR3 DNA is TGTGCCAGCAGTTACTACAAGAACTACGAGCAGTACTTC. Translation: CASSYYKNYEQYF.